This TCR beta chain was sequenced for a study of blood T cell repertoires in COVID-19. Per the original data handling: Estimated nucleated cell counts came from reference gene primer amplification. The protocol was immunoSEQ multiplex PCR, while the TCRdb copy is restricted to in-frame clones and leaves out a portion. V, J and clone size are taken as reported in that table, and D and trimming were inferred from the DNA itself. Among about 140,000 clones listed, over 70% were seen once. From germline, CDR1 is SQVTM and CDR2 ANQGSEA. J gave up 10 bases and V 7 bases, and 12 bases lay outside the gene matches. This CDR3 has 14 amino acids. Recruits, aged roughly 18 to 95 years, lived in 25 or so US areas. Cohort allocation depended upon clinical history that participants reported.

The specimen was PBMCs or T cells enriched from blood (not recorded which). The J gene is TRBJ2-1, the V gene TRBV29-1, with 11 bases lining up with TRBD1. The source is a man between 65 and 85 years old who had been exposed to COVID-19. Here the CDR3 DNA reads TGCAGCGCTGAGGACAGGGGGCTTGCAGGCGAGCAGTTCTTC. This encodes CSAEDRGLAGEQFF.